The 5 T cell receptor beta chains in this list originate from one sample, sequenced in a study of graft-versus-host responses after intestinal transplantation. Their target antigens are unknown. Generated by immunoSEQ multiplex PCR, the TCRdb table keeps only in-frame clones and is missing some. The repertoire has roughly 34,000 clones, roughly 95% of them found once; the top ten carry about 0.22%. This specimen consisted of unstimulated CD4+ T cells sorted from spleen or lymph node cells, obtained before transplant. Source of these receptors: a human donor who was the organ donor for an intestinal transplant.

The chain recombines TRBV27 with TRBJ1-2; TRBD1 might be the D (6 bases). Germline V CDR1 and CDR2: MNHEY, SMNVEV (reference sequence). The V and J ends lost 6 bases and 4 bases respectively, with 15 bases between them. The CDR3 sequence is 14 residues long. CDR3: CASRQGPNFYGYTF. The CDR3 DNA is TGTGCCAGCAGACAGGGCCCTAATTTCTATGGCTACACCTTC.

V usage is TRBV14 and J usage is TRBJ1-2, with D perhaps matching TRBD1 (6 bases). The V gene's germline CDR1 is SGHDN and CDR2 FVKESK. The CDR3 has 12 residues. V lost 3 bases and J 9 bases, leaving 11 bases between the germline ends. The CDR3 reads CASSQVGGSYTF. CDR3 DNA: TGTGCCAGCAGCCAGGTCGGGGGCAGCTACACCTTC.

This chain links TRBV2 with TRBJ1-6, with 8 bases that match TRBD1. Looked up from germline, CDR1 is SNHLY and CDR2 is FYNNEI. V lost 8 bases, J lost 0 bases, and 9 bases stayed unmatched. This CDR3 is built from 17 residues. CDR3 amino acids: CASLGQGQSSYNSPLHF. CDR3 DNA sequence: TGTGCCAGCCTTGGACAGGGCCAGAGCTCCTATAATTCACCCCTCCACTTT.

This sequence joins TRBV7-2 and TRBJ1-1; no clear D gene. V was shortened by 3 bases and J by 0 bases, with 14 bases between the two germline ends. This CDR3 contains 16 residues. The germline CDR1 and CDR2 sequences are SGHTA and FQGNSA. CDR3 sequence: CASSFIHAPMNTEAFF. The CDR3 DNA reads as TGTGCCAGCAGCTTCATTCATGCTCCTATGAACACTGAAGCTTTCTTT.

This sequence joins TRBV12-5 and TRBJ1-2; possibly TRBD1 for D (6 bases). Trimming pared 3 bases from V and 1 base from J, leaving 12 bases between. CDR3 length equals 15 residues. Germline CDR1 is LGHNT and CDR2 is FRNRAP. CDR3 protein: CASGLSGGLNYGYTF. In nucleotides, the CDR3 is TGTGCTAGTGGTTTATCGGGGGGCCTTAACTATGGCTACACCTTC.